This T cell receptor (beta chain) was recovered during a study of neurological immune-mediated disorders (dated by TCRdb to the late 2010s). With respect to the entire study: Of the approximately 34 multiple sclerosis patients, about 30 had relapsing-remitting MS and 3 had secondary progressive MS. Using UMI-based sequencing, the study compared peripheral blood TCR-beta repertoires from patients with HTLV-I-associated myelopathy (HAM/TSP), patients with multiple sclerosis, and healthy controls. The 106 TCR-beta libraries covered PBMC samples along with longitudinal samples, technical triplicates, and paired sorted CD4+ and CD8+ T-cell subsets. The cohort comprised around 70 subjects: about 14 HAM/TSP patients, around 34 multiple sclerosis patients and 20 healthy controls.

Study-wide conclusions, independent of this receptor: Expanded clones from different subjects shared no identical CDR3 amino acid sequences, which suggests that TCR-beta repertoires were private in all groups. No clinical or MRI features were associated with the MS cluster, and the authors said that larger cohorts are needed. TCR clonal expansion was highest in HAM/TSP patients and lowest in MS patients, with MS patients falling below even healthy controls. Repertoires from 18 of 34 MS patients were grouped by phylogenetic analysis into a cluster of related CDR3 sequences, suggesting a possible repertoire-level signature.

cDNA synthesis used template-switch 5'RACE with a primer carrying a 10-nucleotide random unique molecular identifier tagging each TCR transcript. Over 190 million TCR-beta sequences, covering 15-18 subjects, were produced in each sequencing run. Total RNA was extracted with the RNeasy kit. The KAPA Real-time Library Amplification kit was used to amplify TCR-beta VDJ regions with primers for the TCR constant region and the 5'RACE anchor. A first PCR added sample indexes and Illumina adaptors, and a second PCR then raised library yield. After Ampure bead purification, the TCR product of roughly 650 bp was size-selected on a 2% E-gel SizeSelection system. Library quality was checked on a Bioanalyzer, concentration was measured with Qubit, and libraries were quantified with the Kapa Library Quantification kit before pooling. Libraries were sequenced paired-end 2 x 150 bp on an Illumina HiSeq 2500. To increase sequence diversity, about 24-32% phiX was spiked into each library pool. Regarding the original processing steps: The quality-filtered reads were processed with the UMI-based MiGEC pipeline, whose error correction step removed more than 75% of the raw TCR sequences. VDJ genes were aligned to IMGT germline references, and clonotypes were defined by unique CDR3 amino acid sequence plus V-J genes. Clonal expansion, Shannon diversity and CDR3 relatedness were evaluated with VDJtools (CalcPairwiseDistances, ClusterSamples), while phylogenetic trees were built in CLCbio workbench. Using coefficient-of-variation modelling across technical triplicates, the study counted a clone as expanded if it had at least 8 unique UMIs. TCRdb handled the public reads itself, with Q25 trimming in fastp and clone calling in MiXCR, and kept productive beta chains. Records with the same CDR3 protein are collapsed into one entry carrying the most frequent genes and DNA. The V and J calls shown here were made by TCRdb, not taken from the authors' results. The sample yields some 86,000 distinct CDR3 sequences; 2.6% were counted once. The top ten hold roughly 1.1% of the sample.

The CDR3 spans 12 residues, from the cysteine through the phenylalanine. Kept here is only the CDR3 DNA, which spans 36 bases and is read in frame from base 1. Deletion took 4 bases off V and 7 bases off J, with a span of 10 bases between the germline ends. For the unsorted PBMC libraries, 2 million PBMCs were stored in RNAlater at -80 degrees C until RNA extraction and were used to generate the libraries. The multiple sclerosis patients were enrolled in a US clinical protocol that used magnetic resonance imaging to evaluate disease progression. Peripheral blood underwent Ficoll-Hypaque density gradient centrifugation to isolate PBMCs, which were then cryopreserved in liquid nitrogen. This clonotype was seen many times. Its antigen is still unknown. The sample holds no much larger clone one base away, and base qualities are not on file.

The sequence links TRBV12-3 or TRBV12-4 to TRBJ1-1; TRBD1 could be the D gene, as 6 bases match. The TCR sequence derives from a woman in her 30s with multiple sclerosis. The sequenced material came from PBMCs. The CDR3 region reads CASSSGAVEAFF. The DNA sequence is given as TGTGCCAGCAGTTCAGGGGCAGTTGAAGCTTTCTTT.